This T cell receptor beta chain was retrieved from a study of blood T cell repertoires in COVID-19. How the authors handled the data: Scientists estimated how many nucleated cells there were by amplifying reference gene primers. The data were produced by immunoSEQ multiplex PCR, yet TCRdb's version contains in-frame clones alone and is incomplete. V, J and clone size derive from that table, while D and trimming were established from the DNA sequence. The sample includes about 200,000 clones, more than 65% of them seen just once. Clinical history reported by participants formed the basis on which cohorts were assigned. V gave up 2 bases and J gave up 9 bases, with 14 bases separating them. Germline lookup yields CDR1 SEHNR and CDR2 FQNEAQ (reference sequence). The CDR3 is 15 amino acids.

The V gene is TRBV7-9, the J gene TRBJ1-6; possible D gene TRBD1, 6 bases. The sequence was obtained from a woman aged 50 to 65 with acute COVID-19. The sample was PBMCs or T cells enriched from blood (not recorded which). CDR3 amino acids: CASSLRGIPGSPLHF. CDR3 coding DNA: TGTGCCAGCAGCTTAAGGGGGATCCCTGGTTCACCCCTCCACTTT.